The rows below give T cell receptor beta chains drawn from one sample of a study of cytomegalovirus exposure and HLA in healthy donors. Generated by immunoSEQ multiplex PCR, the TCRdb table keeps only in-frame clones and is missing some. The sample comprises about 73,000 clones, 90% to 95% of which are singletons, and roughly 3.3% rests with the top ten. Material: PBMCs. These TCRs come from a man aged 18-30 years in good health and CMV-seronegative. Both conserved end residues are part of each CDR3. The D gene is left open where the match is weak. Some rows mark clone size as missing; the rest say once, few, many or name a class of expanded clone.

V gene	clone size	J gene	D gene	CDR3 protein	CDR3 DNA
TRBV30	-	TRBJ2-1	-	CAWSVRGPSYNEQFF	TGTGCCTGGAGTGTACGGGGTCCCTCCTACAATGAGCAGTTCTTC
TRBV27	-	TRBJ2-3	-	CASSPGGLDTQYF	TGTGCCAGCAGTCCAGGGGGACTGGATACGCAGTATTTT
TRBV29-1	-	TRBJ2-1	TRBD2	CSVEDREGREQFF	TGCAGCGTTGAAGATAGGGAGGGCAGGGAGCAGTTCTTC
TRBV5-1	-	TRBJ1-2	-	CASSPQRQAGDYGYTF	TGCGCCAGCAGCCCGCAACGACAAGCCGGCGACTATGGCTACACCTTC
TRBV10-3	-	TRBJ2-1	-	CAISPTGAGYYNEQFF	TGTGCCATCAGCCCTACAGGGGCGGGGTACTACAATGAGCAGTTCTTC
TRBV2	-	TRBJ1-3	-	CASSEQGSGNTIYF	TGTGCCAGCAGTGAACAGGGGTCTGGAAACACCATATATTTT
TRBV7-2	-	TRBJ2-7	TRBD2	CASRPGTSGFYEQYF	TGTGCCAGCAGGCCTGGGACTAGCGGATTCTACGAGCAGTACTTC
TRBV27	-	TRBJ2-2	TRBD2	CASSRLAGGLSITGELFF	TGTGCCAGCAGCAGACTAGCGGGGGGGCTAAGTATCACCGGGGAGCTGTTTTTT
TRBV5-1	-	TRBJ1-1	-	CASSSGGGEANTEAFF	TGCGCCAGCAGCTCGGGGGGCGGAGAGGCGAACACTGAAGCTTTCTTT
TRBV19	-	TRBJ1-1	-	CASSIVTGSIFATEAFF	TGTGCCAGTAGTATAGTAACAGGGTCTATTTTTGCCACTGAAGCTTTCTTT
TRBV11-2	-	TRBJ2-7	TRBD2	CASSLTRGGAYEQYF	TGTGCCAGCAGCCTCACGCGGGGGGGAGCCTACGAGCAGTACTTC
TRBV13	once	TRBJ2-7	TRBD2	CASSLSGTYEQYF	TGTGCCAGCAGCCTTAGCGGGACCTACGAGCAGTACTTC
TRBV27	-	TRBJ2-7	-	CASSFLGSEQYF	TGTGCCAGCAGTTTTCTGGGCTCCGAGCAGTACTTC
TRBV5-1	-	TRBJ2-3	TRBD2	CASSLDLFTGTSGALQYF	TGCGCCAGCAGCCTAGATCTCTTTACCGGGACTAGCGGGGCCCTGCAGTATTTT
TRBV6-4	-	TRBJ1-2	-	CASSDKGHDGYTF	TGTGCCAGCAGTGACAAGGGGCACGATGGCTACACCTTC
TRBV10-3	-	TRBJ2-2	-	CAISESEGTGELFF	TGTGCCATCAGTGAGTCTGAGGGAACCGGGGAGCTGTTTTTT
TRBV27	-	TRBJ1-2	TRBD1	CASSLDREVHGYTF	TGTGCCAGCAGTTTAGACAGGGAAGTCCATGGCTACACCTTC
TRBV29-1	-	TRBJ1-1	-	CSVQGQPHGEAFF	TGCAGCGTTCAGGGCCAGCCTCACGGTGAAGCTTTCTTT
TRBV28	once	TRBJ2-7	TRBD1	CASATLTGLYYEQYF	TGTGCCAGCGCCACGCTGACAGGGTTGTACTACGAGCAGTACTTC
TRBV7-9	-	TRBJ2-7	-	CATSPRGAPLGEQYF	TGTGCCACATCCCCACGTGGGGCACCCCTCGGCGAGCAGTACTTC
TRBV5-4	-	TRBJ2-5	-	CASSLGGQETQYF	TGTGCCAGCAGCTTGGGAGGTCAAGAGACCCAGTACTTC
TRBV27	once	TRBJ2-2	-	CASSLGGRAGELFF	TGTGCCAGCAGTTTGGGAGGTCGGGCCGGGGAGCTGTTTTTT
TRBV6-6	-	TRBJ2-1	-	CASSYSESSYNEQFF	TGTGCCAGCAGTTACTCGGAGAGCTCCTACAATGAGCAGTTCTTC
TRBV5-1	-	TRBJ2-3	TRBD2	CASSARLAPTDTQYF	TGCGCCAGCAGCGCCCGACTAGCTCCCACAGATACGCAGTATTTT
TRBV5-4	-	TRBJ1-2	-	CASSLLGGYTF	TGTGCCAGCAGCCTGCTCGGGGGCTACACCTTC
TRBV7-2	-	TRBJ1-2	-	CASSLARGQTNYGYTF	TGTGCCAGCAGCTTAGCACGTGGGCAGACTAACTATGGCTACACCTTC
TRBV7-2	-	TRBJ1-3	-	CASSLGLNRSPGNTIYF	TGTGCCAGCAGCTTAGGATTGAACAGGTCACCCGGAAACACCATATATTTT
TRBV30	-	TRBJ2-2	-	CAWSPWAGSSSYTGELFF	TGTGCCTGGAGCCCCTGGGCAGGGTCTTCATCGTACACCGGGGAGCTGTTTTTT
TRBV7-9	-	TRBJ1-2	TRBD1	CASSARVQGARMDGYTF	TGTGCCAGCAGCGCTAGGGTACAGGGGGCGCGCATGGATGGCTACACCTTC
TRBV6-1	-	TRBJ1-6	TRBD1	CASSGGQLNSPLHF	TGTGCCAGCAGTGGGGGACAGCTCAATTCACCCCTCCACTTT
TRBV7-2	-	TRBJ2-7	-	CASRGLLSSYEQYF	TGTGCCAGCAGGGGGCTCCTTAGTTCCTACGAGCAGTACTTC
TRBV7-2	once	TRBJ1-2	-	CASSLSVANYGYTF	TGTGCCAGCAGCTTATCGGTAGCTAACTATGGCTACACCTTC
TRBV6-5	-	TRBJ1-3	-	CASSYSGGSSGNTIYF	TGTGCCAGCAGTTACTCCGGGGGGAGCTCTGGAAACACCATATATTTT
TRBV9	-	TRBJ1-2	TRBD1	CASSGGTARGYTF	TGTGCCAGCAGCGGGGGGACAGCCCGTGGCTACACCTTC
TRBV28	-	TRBJ2-7	-	CASSAGLYEQYF	TGTGCCAGCTCAGCGGGCCTCTACGAGCAGTACTTC
TRBV2	-	TRBJ1-3	-	CASSEGVGGGNTIYF	TGTGCCAGCAGTGAAGGGGTAGGGGGTGGAAACACCATATATTTT
TRBV6-1	once	TRBJ1-4	TRBD1	CASSEGQGNEKLFF	TGTGCCAGCAGTGAAGGACAGGGGAATGAAAAACTGTTTTTT
TRBV19	few	TRBJ1-1	-	CASTIGPGGSTLTEAFF	TGTGCCAGTACCATCGGTCCGGGGGGCAGTACATTAACTGAAGCTTTCTTT
TRBV6-7	-	TRBJ1-1	TRBD1	CASSRDIPRDRGPTEAFF	TGTGCCAGCAGCCGAGATATCCCCCGTGACAGGGGCCCCACTGAAGCTTTCTTT
TRBV28	once	TRBJ1-2	TRBD1	CASSLPQGRAYGYTF	TGTGCCAGCAGTTTGCCACAGGGGCGCGCCTATGGCTACACCTTC
TRBV7-9	once	TRBJ1-1	TRBD1	CASSLIVWRTGPEAFF	TGTGCCAGCAGCTTAATCGTATGGAGGACAGGACCTGAAGCTTTCTTT
TRBV7-9	-	TRBJ1-4	TRBD1	CASSPGQTNEKLFF	TGTGCCAGCAGCCCGGGACAGACAAATGAAAAACTGTTTTTT
TRBV5-1	-	TRBJ2-5	-	CASSLTALVETQYF	TGCGCCAGCAGCTTGACTGCACTAGTTGAGACCCAGTACTTC
TRBV5-1	-	TRBJ1-2	TRBD1	CASTVDRGGYGYTF	TGCGCCAGCACCGTAGACAGGGGAGGCTATGGCTACACCTTC
TRBV5-4	-	TRBJ1-1	-	CAGTLSGNGRTEAFF	TGTGCCGGCACTCTCTCAGGGAATGGTCGCACTGAAGCTTTCTTT
TRBV29-1	-	TRBJ2-1	TRBD1	CSVAAGTGGHNEQFF	TGCAGCGTCGCCGCCGGGACAGGGGGGCACAATGAGCAGTTCTTC
TRBV4-2	-	TRBJ2-7	TRBD2	CASSQEPFSGGAGEQYF	TGTGCCAGCAGCCAAGAACCGTTTAGCGGGGGGGCGGGAGAGCAGTACTTC
TRBV7-9	-	TRBJ2-3	-	CASRLRDSADTQYF	TGTGCCAGCAGGCTGCGGGATTCGGCAGATACGCAGTATTTT
TRBV4-2	-	TRBJ1-2	-	CASSQDTGGTNYGYTF	TGTGCCAGCAGCCAAGATACGGGGGGGACTAACTATGGCTACACCTTC
TRBV7-9	once	TRBJ2-5	-	CASSRMKQGGDLKNF	TGTGCCAGCAGCCGAATGAAACAGGGCGGCGACCTCAAGAACTTC
TRBV15	-	TRBJ2-7	-	CATSFQRAYEQYF	TGTGCCACCAGCTTCCAACGGGCCTACGAGCAGTACTTC
TRBV30	-	TRBJ2-5	TRBD2	CALGGGKETQYF	TGTGCCTTGGGGGGAGGGAAAGAGACCCAGTACTTC
TRBV18	-	TRBJ1-5	TRBD1	CASSPRQGDQPQHF	TGTGCCAGCTCACCACGACAGGGTGATCAGCCCCAGCATTTT
TRBV14	-	TRBJ2-5	TRBD2	CASSPRGGPETQYF	TGTGCCAGCAGCCCCCGGGGGGGCCCGGAGACCCAGTACTTC
TRBV27	-	TRBJ1-1	-	CASRRWSVTMNTEAFF	TGTGCCAGCAGGAGATGGTCAGTAACTATGAACACTGAAGCTTTCTTT
TRBV9	-	TRBJ1-1	-	CASSVIEGNTEAFF	TGTGCCAGCAGCGTAATCGAGGGAAACACTGAAGCTTTCTTT
TRBV27	-	TRBJ1-1	-	CASSLFWGDTEAFF	TGTGCCAGCAGTTTATTCTGGGGGGACACTGAAGCTTTCTTT
TRBV11-3	-	TRBJ2-3	-	CASSFSGYADTQYF	TGTGCCAGCAGCTTCTCGGGTTACGCAGATACGCAGTATTTT